The 3 T cell receptor beta chains presented below share a single source sample, sequenced in a study of identical twins. One entry per CDR3 protein, called by TCRdb with MiXCR from the 5' RACE reads. The sample has some 900,000 distinct CDR3 sequences, roughly 12% seen once. The same data also contributed to another study, on yellow fever vaccine responses in identical twins.

What was sequenced was PBMCs. These receptor sequences come from a woman aged 18-29 years in good health.

This clonotype was recorded a few times. DNA of the CDR3: TGCGCCAGCAGCTGGACAGGAAAGAACACTGAAGCTTTCTTT. As protein: CASSWTGKNTEAFF. The chain recombines TRBV5-1 with TRBJ1-1, with TRBD1 matching 7 bases. Trimming cost V 3 bases and J 1 base; bases outside gene matches: 3. CDR1 is SGHRS and CDR2 is YFSETQ in the germline V gene. The length of the CDR3 is 14 residues. The full variable domain, with the rest looked up from reference TRBV5-1 and TRBJ1-1, is KAGVTQTPRYLIKTRGQQVTLSCSPISGHRSVSWYQQTPGQGLQFLFEYFSETQRNKGNFPGRFSGRQFSNSRSEMNVSTLELGDSALYLCASSWTGKNTEAFFGQGTRLTVV.

The gene calls are TRBV20-1 and TRBJ2-3, with D perhaps TRBD2 (7 bases). Germline V gene data show CDR1 as DFQATT and CDR2 as SNEGSKA (reference sequence). This CDR3 comprises 11 residues. The CDR3 region has the DNA TGCAGCAATATGTGGGAGGGGGCGCAGTATTTT. This codes for CSNMWEGAQYF.

This clonotype was recorded a few times. The chain uses TRBV20-1 and TRBJ1-4; D may be TRBD1 (6 bases). The CDR3 runs 15 residues. CDR1 DFQATT and CDR2 SNEGSKA come from the germline V gene (reference sequence). V shed 0 bases and J shed 8 bases, with 16 bases lying between them. This CDR3 reads CSARDWRTAGEKLFF. CDR3 nucleotide sequence: TGCAGTGCTAGAGATTGGAGGACAGCGGGAGAAAAACTGTTTTTT.